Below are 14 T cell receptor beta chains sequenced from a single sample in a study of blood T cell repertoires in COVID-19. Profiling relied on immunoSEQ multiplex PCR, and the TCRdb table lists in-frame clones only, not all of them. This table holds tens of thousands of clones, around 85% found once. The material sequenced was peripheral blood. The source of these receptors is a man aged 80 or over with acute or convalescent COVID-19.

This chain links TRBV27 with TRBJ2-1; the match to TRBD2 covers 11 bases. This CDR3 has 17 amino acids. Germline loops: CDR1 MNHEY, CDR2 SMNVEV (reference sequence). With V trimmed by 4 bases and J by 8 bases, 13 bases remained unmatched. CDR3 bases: TGTGCCAGCAGTTCCTTCCTTAGCGGGAGGGGCAGGTATGAGCAGTTCTTC. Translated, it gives CASSSFLSGRGRYEQFF.

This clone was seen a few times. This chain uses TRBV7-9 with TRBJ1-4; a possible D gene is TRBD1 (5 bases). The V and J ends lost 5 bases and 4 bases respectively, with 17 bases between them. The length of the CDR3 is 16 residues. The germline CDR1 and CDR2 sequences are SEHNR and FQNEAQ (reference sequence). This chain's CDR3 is CASSPGTGTFNEKLFF. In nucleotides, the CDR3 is TGTGCCAGCAGCCCAGGAACCGGGACTTTTAATGAAAAACTGTTTTTT. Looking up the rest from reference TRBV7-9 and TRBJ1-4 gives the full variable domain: DTGVSQNPRHKITKRGQNVTFRCDPISEHNRLYWYRQTLGQGPEFLTYFQNEAQLEKSRLLSDRFSAERPKGSFSTLEIQRTEQGDSAMYLCASSPGTGTFNEKLFFGSGTQLSVL.

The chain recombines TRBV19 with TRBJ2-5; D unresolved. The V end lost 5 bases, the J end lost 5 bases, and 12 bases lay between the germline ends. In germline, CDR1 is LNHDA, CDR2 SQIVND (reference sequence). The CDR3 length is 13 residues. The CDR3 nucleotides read TGTGCCAGTAGTTCCCGCGAGGTGGAGACCCAGTACTTC. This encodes CASSSREVETQYF. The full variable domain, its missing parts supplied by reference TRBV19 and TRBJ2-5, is DGGITQSPKYLFRKEGQNVTLSCEQNLNHDAMYWYRQDPGQGLRLIYYSQIVNDFQKGDIAEGYSVSREKKESFPLTVTSAQKNPTAFYLCASSSREVETQYFGPGTRLLVL.

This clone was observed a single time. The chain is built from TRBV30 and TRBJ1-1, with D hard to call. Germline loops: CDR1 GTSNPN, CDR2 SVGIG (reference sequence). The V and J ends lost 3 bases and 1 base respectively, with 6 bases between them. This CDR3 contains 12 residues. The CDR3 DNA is TGTGCCTGGAGAGAGGAGAACACTGAAGCTTTCTTT. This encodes CAWREENTEAFF.

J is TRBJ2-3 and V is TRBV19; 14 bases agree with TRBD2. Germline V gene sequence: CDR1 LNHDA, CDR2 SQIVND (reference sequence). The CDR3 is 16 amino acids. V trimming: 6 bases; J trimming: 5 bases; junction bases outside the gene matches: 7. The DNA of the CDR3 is TGTGCCAGTAGCCTAGGACTAGCGGGGGGCGGAGATACGCAGTATTTT. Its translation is CASSLGLAGGGDTQYF. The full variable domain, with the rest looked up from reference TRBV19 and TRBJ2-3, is DGGITQSPKYLFRKEGQNVTLSCEQNLNHDAMYWYRQDPGQGLRLIYYSQIVNDFQKGDIAEGYSVSREKKESFPLTVTSAQKNPTAFYLCASSLGLAGGGDTQYFGPGTRLTVL.

For the CDR3, the DNA is TGTGCCAGCAGTTACTCGACTAGGACAGGAGTTCCATCTAACTATGGCTACACCTTC. Protein sequence: CASSYSTRTGVPSNYGYTF. The rearrangement joins TRBV6-2 or TRBV6-3 to TRBJ1-2, with 7 positions matching TRBD1. Germline CDR1 MNHEY, CDR2 SVGEGT. CDR3 length: 19 residues. J was trimmed by 0 bases and V by 0 bases; bases with no gene match: 13.

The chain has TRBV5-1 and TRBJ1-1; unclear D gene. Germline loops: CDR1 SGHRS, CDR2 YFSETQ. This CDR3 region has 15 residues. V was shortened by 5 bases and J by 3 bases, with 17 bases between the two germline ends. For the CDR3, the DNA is TGCGCCAGCAGTCCCCTAGATCGGAGGGACACTGAAGCTTTCTTT. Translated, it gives CASSPLDRRDTEAFF.

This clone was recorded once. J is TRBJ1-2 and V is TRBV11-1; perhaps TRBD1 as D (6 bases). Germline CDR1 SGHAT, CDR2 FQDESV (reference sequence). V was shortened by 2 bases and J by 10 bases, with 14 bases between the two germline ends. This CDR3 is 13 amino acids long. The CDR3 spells CASSLSDSFDYTF. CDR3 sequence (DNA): TGTGCCAGCAGCTTATCGGACAGCTTTGACTACACCTTC.

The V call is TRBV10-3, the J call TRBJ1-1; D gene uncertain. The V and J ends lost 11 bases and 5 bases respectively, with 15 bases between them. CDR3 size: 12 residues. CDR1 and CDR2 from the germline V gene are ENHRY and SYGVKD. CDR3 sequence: CAPRPTLTEAFF. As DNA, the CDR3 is TGTGCCCCTCGGCCGACACTGACTGAAGCTTTCTTT.

CDR3 region: CASSLALAGGPSTDTQYF. The CDR3 nucleotides read TGTGCCAGCAGCTTAGCTCTAGCGGGGGGGCCAAGCACAGATACGCAGTATTTT. The chain employs TRBV11-2 and TRBJ2-3; 12 nucleotides match TRBD2. The V gene end was trimmed by 1 base and the J gene end by 0 bases; junction bases not matched to a gene: 5. The germline V gene has CDR1 SGHAT and CDR2 FQNNGV. This CDR3 comprises 18 residues.

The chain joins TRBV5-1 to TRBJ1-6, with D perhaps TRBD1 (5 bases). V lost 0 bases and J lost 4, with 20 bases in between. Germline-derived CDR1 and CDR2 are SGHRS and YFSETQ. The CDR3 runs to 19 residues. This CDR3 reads CASSLAITGVNSYNSPLHF. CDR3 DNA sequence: TGCGCCAGCAGCTTGGCGATAACAGGCGTCAATTCGTATAATTCACCCCTCCACTTT.

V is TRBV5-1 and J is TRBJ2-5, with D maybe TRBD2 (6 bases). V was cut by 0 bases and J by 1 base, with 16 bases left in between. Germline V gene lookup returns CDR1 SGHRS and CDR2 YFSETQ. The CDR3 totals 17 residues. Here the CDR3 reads CASSLVIGGRRQETQYF. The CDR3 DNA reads TGCGCCAGCAGCTTGGTAATCGGGGGAAGGCGCCAAGAGACCCAGTACTTC.

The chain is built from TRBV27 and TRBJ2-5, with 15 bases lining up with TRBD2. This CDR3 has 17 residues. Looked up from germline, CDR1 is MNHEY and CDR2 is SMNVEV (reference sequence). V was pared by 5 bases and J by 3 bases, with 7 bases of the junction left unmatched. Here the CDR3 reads CASSPFGLAGGKETQYF. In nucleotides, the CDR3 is TGTGCCAGCAGTCCGTTCGGACTAGCGGGAGGGAAAGAGACCCAGTACTTC.

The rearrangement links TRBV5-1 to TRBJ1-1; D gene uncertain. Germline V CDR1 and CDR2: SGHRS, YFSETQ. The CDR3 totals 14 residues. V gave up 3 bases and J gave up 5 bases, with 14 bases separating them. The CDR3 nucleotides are TGCGCCAGCAGCTCTGGATCCCGAGGGACTGAAGCTTTCTTT. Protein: CASSSGSRGTEAFF.